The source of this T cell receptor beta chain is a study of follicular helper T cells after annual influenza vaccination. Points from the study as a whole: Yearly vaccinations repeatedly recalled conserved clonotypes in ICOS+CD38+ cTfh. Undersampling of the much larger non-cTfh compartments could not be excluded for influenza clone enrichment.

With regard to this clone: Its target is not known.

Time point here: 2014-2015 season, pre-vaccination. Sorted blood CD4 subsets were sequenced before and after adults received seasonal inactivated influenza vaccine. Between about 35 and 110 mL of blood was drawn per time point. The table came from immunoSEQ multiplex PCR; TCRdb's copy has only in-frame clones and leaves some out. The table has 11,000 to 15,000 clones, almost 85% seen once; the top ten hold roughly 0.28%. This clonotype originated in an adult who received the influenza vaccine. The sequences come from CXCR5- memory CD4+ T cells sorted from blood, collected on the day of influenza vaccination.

The CDR3 loop is CASSLVTGGETQYF. In DNA, the CDR3 is TGCGCCAGCAGCTTGGTTACTGGGGGGGAGACCCAGTACTTC. The chain recombines TRBV5-1 with TRBJ2-5, with D perhaps matching TRBD2 (6 bases). Germline V gene lookup returns CDR1 SGHRS and CDR2 YFSETQ. The length of the CDR3 is 14 residues. Trimming took off 0 bases at V and 5 bases at J, with 11 bases between the two ends.